The 24 T cell receptor beta chains below were found in one sample sequenced in a study of monozygotic twins with inflammatory bowel disease. TCRdb reprocessed the 5' RACE reads; each CDR3 protein has one entry and no DNA is given. The sample's table shows about 330,000 distinct CDR3 sequences. The specimen was blood. These receptors were taken from a human donor with ulcerative colitis or Crohn's disease, or a healthy co-twin of an affected twin (not recorded which).

J is TRBJ2-2 and V is TRBV28; the TRBD1 assignment by TCRdb is unverifiable without DNA. CDR3 length: 15 residues. The germline V gene encodes CDR1 MDHEN and CDR2 SYDVKM. Here the CDR3 reads CASTQQGGQTGELFF.

V is TRBV15 and J is TRBJ2-6. The length of the CDR3 is 15 residues. The germline V gene encodes CDR1 LNHNV and CDR2 YYDKDF (reference sequence). The CDR3 loop reads CATSMPASGANVLTF. The variable domain in full, with the rest retrieved from reference TRBV15 and TRBJ2-6, is DAMVIQNPRYQVTQFGKPVTLSCSQTLNHNVMYWYQQKSSQAPKLLFHYYDKDFNNEADTPDNFQSRRPNTSFCFLDIRSPGLGDTAMYLCATSMPASGANVLTFGAGSRLTVL.

The chain uses TRBV6-5 and TRBJ2-5. The CDR3 contains 13 residues. Per the germline V gene, CDR1 is MNHEY and CDR2 is SVGAGI. The CDR3: CASSLGIGETQYF.

This sequence joins TRBV29-1 and TRBJ2-1; the D call from TCRdb, TRBD2, cannot be confirmed without DNA. The CDR3 loop spans 16 amino acids. The germline gives CDR1 SQVTM, CDR2 ANQGSEA. The CDR3 region is CSVEGDLAGHNNEQFF.

CDR3 sequence: CASSLAQREAFF. The chain carries TRBV7-2 and TRBJ1-1. The CDR3 totals 12 residues. Germline CDR1 reads SGHTA; CDR2 reads FQGNSA.

The rearrangement uses TRBV12-5 and TRBJ2-2. Germline CDR1 is LGHNT and CDR2 is FRNRAP. This CDR3 spans 13 amino acids. The CDR3 sequence: CASGFLSSGELFF.

This chain connects TRBV28 to TRBJ1-6. The germline V gene has CDR1 MDHEN and CDR2 SYDVKM. This CDR3 is 15 amino acids long. The CDR3 protein is CASTKNIGEVSPLHF. The whole variable domain, filled in from reference TRBV28 and TRBJ1-6, reads DVKVTQSSRYLVKRTGEKVFLECVQDMDHENMFWYRQDPGLGLRLIYFSYDVKMKEKGDIPEGYSVSREKKERFSLILESASTNQTSMYLCASTKNIGEVSPLHFGNGTRLTVT.

The chain combines TRBV6-2 or TRBV6-3 with TRBJ2-1; TCRdb's D call of TRBD1 is untestable without DNA. This CDR3 region has 12 residues. Germline V lookup: CDR1 MNHEY, CDR2 SVGEGT. The CDR3 loop is CASGTSPDEQFF.

The chain is built from TRBV5-1 and TRBJ2-1; no DNA is available, so the TRBD2 call from TCRdb remains unchecked. CDR3 length equals 15 residues. Looked up from germline, CDR1 is SGHRS and CDR2 is YFSETQ. CDR3 region: CASSPGLAGAERLFF.

The chain's CDR3 is CASSPFVGGAVGEQFF. This chain connects TRBV5-1 to TRBJ2-1; the D gene TCRdb calls, TRBD1, cannot be checked with no DNA. Germline lookup yields CDR1 SGHRS and CDR2 YFSETQ. The CDR3 sequence is 16 residues long.

The V and J genes are TRBV6-2 or TRBV6-3 and TRBJ1-2; TCRdb calls TRBD1, which cannot be checked without DNA. Germline V gene sequence: CDR1 MNHEY, CDR2 SVGEGT. There are 13 residues in the CDR3. The CDR3 region is CASTEDRVYGYTF.

This chain's CDR3 is CASSLGRNNEQFF. The chain carries TRBV5-6 and TRBJ2-1; no DNA is available, so the TRBD1 call from TCRdb remains unchecked. Looked up from germline, CDR1 is SGHDT and CDR2 is YYEEEE. CDR3 length equals 13 residues.

V and J are TRBV7-2 and TRBJ2-6. CDR1 and CDR2 from the germline V gene are SGHTA and FQGNSA. There are 13 residues in the CDR3. The CDR3 loop reads CASSSGQAKVLTF.

V gene TRBV5-6 combines with J gene TRBJ1-5. The CDR3 loop spans 12 amino acids. Germline CDR1 reads SGHDT; CDR2 reads YYEEEE. The chain's CDR3 is CASSFNPRPQHF. The variable domain in full, with the rest retrieved from reference TRBV5-6 and TRBJ1-5, is DAGVTQSPTHLIKTRGQQVTLRCSPKSGHDTVSWYQQALGQGPQFIFQYYEEEERQRGNFPDRFSGHQFPNYSSELNVNALLLGDSALYLCASSFNPRPQHFGDGTRLSIL.

V is TRBV20-1 and J is TRBJ2-7; TCRdb designates TRBD2, a call that cannot be tested without DNA. CDR3 length: 15 amino acids. Germline V CDR1 and CDR2: DFQATT, SNEGSKA (reference sequence). CDR3 sequence reads: CSARRSEGTSYEQYF.

This sequence joins TRBV27 and TRBJ2-3; the D call of TRBD2 rests on TCRdb alone, since no DNA is present to check it. The CDR3 is 16 amino acids. CDR1 and CDR2 (germline): MNHEY, SMNVEV (reference sequence). The CDR3 loop is CASSLRTSGDTDTQYF.

The V and J genes are TRBV10-3 and TRBJ2-7; the D gene TCRdb calls, TRBD1, cannot be checked with no DNA. The CDR3 sequence is 14 residues long. Germline lookup yields CDR1 ENHRY and CDR2 SYGVKD. This chain's CDR3 is CATEGQASSYEQYF.

The chain recombines TRBV4-2 with TRBJ2-1. The CDR3 loop spans 16 amino acids. Germline V CDR1 and CDR2: LGHNA, YNFKEQ. CDR3 sequence reads: CASSQDSASGYNEQFF.

V usage is TRBV5-1 and J usage is TRBJ2-3. This CDR3 comprises 15 residues. Germline CDR1 and CDR2: SGHRS and YFSETQ. The CDR3 is CASSLDVMSTDTQYF.

This chain uses TRBV12-3 or TRBV12-4 with TRBJ2-1; TCRdb lists TRBD2, though no DNA is available to test this call. This CDR3 spans 14 amino acids. This chain's CDR3 is CASTPSGRGDEQFF.

This chain joins TRBV2 and TRBJ1-1; the D gene TCRdb calls, TRBD1, cannot be checked with no DNA. Germline CDR1 is SNHLY and CDR2 is FYNNEI. The CDR3 sequence is 14 residues long. Here the CDR3 reads CASSVRQGTTEAFF. The full variable domain, in which reference TRBV2 and TRBJ1-1 provide the parts outside the CDR3, is EPEVTQTPSHQVTQMGQEVILRCVPISNHLYFYWYRQILGQKVEFLVSFYNNEISEKSEIFDDQFSVERPDGSNFTLKIRSTKLEDSAMYFCASSVRQGTTEAFFGQGTRLTVV.

The CDR3 protein is CASRSQRVGVGVF. The chain has TRBV6-5 and TRBJ2-2; there is no DNA to check the TCRdb D call of TRBD1. Germline V gene lookup returns CDR1 MNHEY and CDR2 SVGAGI. The CDR3 is 13 residues long.

V gene TRBV7-9 combines with J gene TRBJ2-2. CDR1 is SEHNR and CDR2 is FQNEAQ in the germline V gene (reference sequence). The CDR3 contains 12 residues. The CDR3 protein is CASSPPIGELFF.

This chain links TRBV27 with TRBJ1-2. The CDR3 sequence is 14 residues long. Germline V gene sequence: CDR1 MNHEY, CDR2 SMNVEV (reference sequence). The CDR3 reads CASSYNGVNYGYTF.